This TCR beta chain was retrieved from a study of regulatory T cells in long-lasting Graves disease. This clonotype was recorded a few times. Construction of the TCR beta libraries employed iRepertoire HTBI primers in conjunction with Arm-PCR of CDR3 regions. TCRdb used MiXCR to reprocess the multiplex PCR reads, holding one entry per CDR3 protein. The sample consists of fewer than 550,000 distinct CDR3 sequences, roughly 16% of them appearing once. The time point: newly diagnosed GD, antithyroid drugs for less than 3 months. PBMC RNA was the source of the TCR library. The authors drew patients from an endocrinology department in Xi'an, China. The sample also formed part of further work on T cells in Graves' hyperthyroidism and ophthalmopathy.

The specimen was peripheral blood mononuclear cells (PBMCs), collected at new diagnosis, from a patient treated with antithyroid drugs. This TCR came from a woman aged 40-65 years with Graves disease.

This CDR3 reads CAIRLTGTAEQFF. For the CDR3, the DNA is TGTGCCATCAGACTGACCGGGACAGCCGAGCAGTTCTTC. This chain connects TRBV10-3 to TRBJ2-1, with TRBD1 matching 7 bases. The V gene's germline CDR1 is ENHRY and CDR2 SYGVKD. Trimming cost V 6 bases and J 10 bases; bases outside gene matches: 9. The CDR3 length is 13 residues.